Listed below are T cell receptor beta chains from one sample, sequenced in a study of patients and donors after allogeneic stem cell transplantation. MiXCR, applied by TCRdb to the RT-PCR reads, yields one record per CDR3 protein. The repertoire holds some 960,000 distinct CDR3 sequences, with around 17% as singletons. The sample taken for sequencing was blood, either unsorted or a sorted T cell fraction (not recorded which). The receptors derive from a human donor who was either an allogeneic HSCT recipient or a stem cell or donor lymphocyte infusion donor (not recorded which). It is not recorded whose cells these are; they may come from a transplant donor. Both conserved end residues are part of each CDR3. A D gene is named only where the DNA matches it firmly. The listing skips clone size in some rows; elsewhere it reads once, few, many or a size class.

v_gene: TRBV10-3; j_gene: TRBJ1-5; abundance: few; d_gene: TRBD1; CDR3aa: CASSRDRDVQPQHF; CDR3nt: TGTGCCAGCTCCCGGGACAGGGATGTTCAGCCCCAGCATTTT
v_gene: TRBV6-1; j_gene: TRBJ1-6; abundance: -; d_gene: -; CDR3aa: CASTTGDALNSPLHF; CDR3nt: TGTGCCAGCACCACTGGGGACGCGTTGAATTCACCCCTCCACTTT
v_gene: TRBV7-9; j_gene: TRBJ2-1; abundance: few; d_gene: -; CDR3aa: CASSLAGYSEFF; CDR3nt: TGTGCCAGCAGCTTAGCAGGGTATAGTGAGTTCTTC
v_gene: TRBV12-3/TRBV12-4; j_gene: TRBJ1-1; abundance: few; d_gene: -; CDR3aa: CASSKGNTEAFF; CDR3nt: TGTGCCAGCAGTAAGGGGAACACTGAAGCTTTCTTT
v_gene: TRBV4-1; j_gene: TRBJ1-2; abundance: few; d_gene: -; CDR3aa: CASSGSRGGLYYGYTF; CDR3nt: TGCGCCAGCAGCGGGAGTCGCGGGGGCCTGTACTATGGCTACACCTTC
v_gene: TRBV9; j_gene: TRBJ1-2; abundance: -; d_gene: -; CDR3aa: CASSESDYNYGYTF; CDR3nt: TGTGCCAGCAGCGAAAGCGACTATAACTATGGCTACACCTTC
v_gene: TRBV5-1; j_gene: TRBJ1-5; abundance: few; d_gene: TRBD1; CDR3aa: CASSTTGGNQPQHF; CDR3nt: TGCGCCAGCAGTACCACAGGGGGCAATCAGCCCCAGCATTTT
v_gene: TRBV9; j_gene: TRBJ2-5; abundance: -; d_gene: TRBD1; CDR3aa: CASSVETGGVGTQYF; CDR3nt: TGTGCCAGCAGCGTAGAGACAGGGGGAGTTGGGACCCAGTACTTC
v_gene: TRBV20-1; j_gene: TRBJ1-2; abundance: -; d_gene: -; CDR3aa: CSASLVNYGYTF; CDR3nt: TGCAGTGCTAGTCTGGTAAACTATGGCTACACCTTC
v_gene: TRBV11-1; j_gene: TRBJ2-4; abundance: -; d_gene: -; CDR3aa: CASSLGSVSTGPNIQYF; CDR3nt: TGTGCCAGCAGCTTAGGAAGTGTATCAACAGGGCCAAACATTCAGTACTTC
v_gene: TRBV6-5; j_gene: TRBJ2-5; abundance: few; d_gene: -; CDR3aa: CASSYSGLPQETQYF; CDR3nt: TGTGCCAGCAGTTACTCCGGACTTCCGCAAGAGACCCAGTACTTC
v_gene: TRBV5-6; j_gene: TRBJ1-1; abundance: -; d_gene: TRBD1; CDR3aa: CASSTGLDRGGYTEAFF; CDR3nt: TGTGCCAGCAGCACCGGGTTGGACAGGGGAGGATATACTGAAGCTTTCTTT
v_gene: TRBV6-5; j_gene: TRBJ1-3; abundance: few; d_gene: TRBD1; CDR3aa: CASSSRQGRRGNTIYF; CDR3nt: TGTGCCAGCAGTTCCCGACAGGGGAGGCGCGGAAACACCATATATTTT
v_gene: TRBV5-1; j_gene: TRBJ2-7; abundance: -; d_gene: TRBD1; CDR3aa: CASRPGGQGKYEQYF; CDR3nt: TGCGCCAGCAGACCCGGCGGACAGGGGAAGTACGAGCAGTACTTC
v_gene: TRBV27; j_gene: TRBJ2-5; abundance: -; d_gene: TRBD2; CDR3aa: CASSLRAASGAETQYF; CDR3nt: TGTGCCAGCAGTTTAAGGGCGGCTAGCGGGGCCGAGACCCAGTACTTC
v_gene: TRBV7-3; j_gene: TRBJ2-2; abundance: -; d_gene: TRBD2; CDR3aa: CASSLSSGRAGELFF; CDR3nt: TGTGCCAGCAGCTTAAGTAGCGGGAGAGCCGGGGAGCTGTTTTTT
v_gene: TRBV3-1; j_gene: TRBJ1-5; abundance: -; d_gene: TRBD1; CDR3aa: CASSQYGTGANQPQHF; CDR3nt: TGTGCCAGCAGCCAATATGGGACAGGGGCCAATCAGCCCCAGCATTTT
v_gene: TRBV12-3/TRBV12-4; j_gene: TRBJ2-7; abundance: many; d_gene: -; CDR3aa: CASSAFGEQYF; CDR3nt: TGTGCCAGCAGCGCCTTTGGGGAGCAGTACTTC
v_gene: TRBV12-3/TRBV12-4; j_gene: TRBJ2-3; abundance: many; d_gene: -; CDR3aa: CASSLASSTDTQYF; CDR3nt: TGTGCCAGCAGTTTAGCCTCCAGCACAGATACGCAGTATTTT
v_gene: TRBV12-5; j_gene: TRBJ2-5; abundance: -; d_gene: TRBD2; CDR3aa: CASGPAGVQETQYF; CDR3nt: TGTGCTAGTGGCCCAGCGGGAGTACAGGAGACCCAGTACTTC
v_gene: TRBV27; j_gene: TRBJ2-7; abundance: few; d_gene: TRBD2; CDR3aa: CASKRVAGVAEQYF; CDR3nt: TGTGCCAGCAAGAGGGTAGCGGGAGTCGCTGAGCAGTACTTC
v_gene: TRBV6-2/TRBV6-3; j_gene: TRBJ2-1; abundance: -; d_gene: -; CDR3aa: CASSFDREANEQFF; CDR3nt: TGTGCCAGCAGTTTTGACAGGGAGGCCAATGAGCAGTTCTTC
v_gene: TRBV6-1; j_gene: TRBJ1-3; abundance: many; d_gene: -; CDR3aa: CASRPGIFSGNTIYF; CDR3nt: TGTGCCAGCAGGCCAGGGATTTTCTCTGGAAACACCATATATTTT
v_gene: TRBV4-1; j_gene: TRBJ2-1; abundance: few; d_gene: TRBD2; CDR3aa: CASSFLLAGVIRDEQFF; CDR3nt: TGCGCCAGCAGCTTCCTACTAGCGGGAGTAATTCGCGATGAGCAGTTCTTC
v_gene: TRBV18; j_gene: TRBJ2-7; abundance: few; d_gene: -; CDR3aa: CASSPPLLGQFYEQYF; CDR3nt: TGTGCCAGCTCACCACCCCTTTTGGGACAATTCTACGAGCAGTACTTC
v_gene: TRBV3-1; j_gene: TRBJ1-2; abundance: few; d_gene: -; CDR3aa: CASSQTRTVAF; CDR3nt: TGTGCCAGCAGCCAGACTCGGACAGTAGCCTTC
v_gene: TRBV11-1; j_gene: TRBJ2-1; abundance: -; d_gene: TRBD2; CDR3aa: CASSPSTLSGGLNNEQFF; CDR3nt: TGTGCCAGCAGCCCCTCAACCCTTAGCGGGGGCCTGAACAATGAGCAGTTCTTC
v_gene: TRBV7-8; j_gene: TRBJ1-1; abundance: -; d_gene: -; CDR3aa: CASSLRSGVGTEAFF; CDR3nt: TGTGCCAGCAGCTTACGTTCGGGGGTAGGCACTGAAGCTTTCTTT
v_gene: TRBV29-1; j_gene: TRBJ2-3; abundance: -; d_gene: -; CDR3aa: CSVEVSGYTDTQYF; CDR3nt: TGCAGCGTTGAGGTTAGCGGATACACAGATACGCAGTATTTT
v_gene: TRBV10-3; j_gene: TRBJ1-1; abundance: -; d_gene: TRBD1; CDR3aa: CASTGQVAMNTEAFF; CDR3nt: TGTGCCAGCACGGGACAGGTGGCCATGAACACTGAAGCTTTCTTT
v_gene: TRBV6-2/TRBV6-3; j_gene: TRBJ2-7; abundance: -; d_gene: -; CDR3aa: CASSYWGVYEQYF; CDR3nt: TGTGCCAGCAGTTACTGGGGGGTCTACGAGCAGTACTTC
v_gene: TRBV4-2; j_gene: TRBJ2-7; abundance: -; d_gene: TRBD1; CDR3aa: CASSQDRGTGSWRQYF; CDR3nt: TGTGCCAGCAGCCAAGATAGGGGGACAGGGTCCTGGAGGCAGTACTTC
v_gene: TRBV7-9; j_gene: TRBJ2-7; abundance: -; d_gene: -; CDR3aa: CASSLDLGTPASYEQYF; CDR3nt: TGTGCCAGCAGCTTAGATTTGGGGACTCCAGCTTCCTACGAGCAGTACTTC
v_gene: TRBV5-1; j_gene: TRBJ2-3; abundance: few; d_gene: -; CDR3aa: CASSSSLGSDTQYF; CDR3nt: TGCGCCAGCAGCTCATCCCTAGGGTCAGATACGCAGTATTTT
v_gene: TRBV4-2; j_gene: TRBJ1-1; abundance: -; d_gene: -; CDR3aa: CASSQGGTLNTEAFF; CDR3nt: TGTGCCAGCAGCCAAGGGGGGACACTGAACACTGAAGCTTTCTTT
v_gene: TRBV3-1; j_gene: TRBJ1-2; abundance: -; d_gene: -; CDR3aa: CASSQQTPANYGYTF; CDR3nt: TGTGCCAGCAGCCAACAGACACCAGCTAACTATGGCTACACCTTC
v_gene: TRBV20-1; j_gene: TRBJ2-1; abundance: -; d_gene: -; CDR3aa: CSPQGGAGTSDNEQFF; CDR3nt: TGCAGTCCGCAGGGGGGCGCGGGGACCTCAGACAATGAGCAGTTCTTC
v_gene: TRBV2; j_gene: TRBJ2-1; abundance: few; d_gene: -; CDR3aa: CASRSAESSYNEQFF; CDR3nt: TGTGCCAGCAGATCAGCGGAGAGCTCCTACAATGAGCAGTTCTTC
v_gene: TRBV7-9; j_gene: TRBJ2-3; abundance: -; d_gene: TRBD1; CDR3aa: CASSFTTGADTQYF; CDR3nt: TGTGCCAGCAGCTTCACCACAGGGGCAGATACGCAGTATTTT
v_gene: TRBV12-3/TRBV12-4; j_gene: TRBJ2-3; abundance: few; d_gene: -; CDR3aa: CASESTLAGTDTQYF; CDR3nt: TGTGCCAGCGAGAGTACATTAGCGGGCACAGATACGCAGTATTTT
v_gene: TRBV29-1; j_gene: TRBJ2-3; abundance: -; d_gene: TRBD2; CDR3aa: CSVGGTSQSSTDTQYF; CDR3nt: TGCAGCGTTGGTGGGACTAGCCAGTCTAGCACAGATACGCAGTATTTT
v_gene: TRBV6-1; j_gene: TRBJ2-2; abundance: -; d_gene: TRBD1; CDR3aa: CAIRTGNTGELFF; CDR3nt: TGTGCCATCCGGACAGGGAACACCGGGGAGCTGTTTTTT
v_gene: TRBV29-1; j_gene: TRBJ2-1; abundance: -; d_gene: -; CDR3aa: CSVVLDRTSYNEQFF; CDR3nt: TGCAGCGTTGTCTTGGACCGAACCTCCTACAATGAGCAGTTCTTC
v_gene: TRBV7-3; j_gene: TRBJ2-2; abundance: -; d_gene: -; CDR3aa: CASSLSPGTTGELFF; CDR3nt: TGTGCCAGCAGCTTATCTCCAGGGACCACCGGGGAGCTGTTTTTT
v_gene: TRBV19; j_gene: TRBJ2-7; abundance: -; d_gene: TRBD2; CDR3aa: CASTQLAGGPYEQYF; CDR3nt: TGTGCCAGTACCCAACTAGCGGGAGGGCCGTATGAGCAGTACTTC
v_gene: TRBV19; j_gene: TRBJ2-1; abundance: -; d_gene: -; CDR3aa: CASSIVPGIVGNEQFF; CDR3nt: TGTGCCAGTAGTATTGTCCCGGGTATCGTCGGCAATGAGCAGTTCTTC
v_gene: TRBV12-3/TRBV12-4; j_gene: TRBJ2-1; abundance: many; d_gene: -; CDR3aa: CASSSTSLTLNEQFF; CDR3nt: TGTGCCAGCAGTTCCACCTCACTGACTCTTAATGAGCAGTTCTTC
v_gene: TRBV12-3/TRBV12-4; j_gene: TRBJ2-5; abundance: once; d_gene: -; CDR3aa: CASSSDSIRETQYF; CDR3nt: TGTGCCAGCAGTTCCGACTCCATACGAGAGACCCAGTACTTC
v_gene: TRBV7-9; j_gene: TRBJ2-7; abundance: few; d_gene: TRBD2; CDR3aa: CASSLWREKMSEQYF; CDR3nt: TGTGCCAGCAGCTTGTGGCGGGAGAAAATGAGCGAGCAGTACTTC
v_gene: TRBV27; j_gene: TRBJ2-3; abundance: -; d_gene: -; CDR3aa: CASSLTRAIPDTQYF; CDR3nt: TGTGCCAGCAGTTTGACCAGGGCTATTCCAGATACGCAGTATTTT
v_gene: TRBV4-2; j_gene: TRBJ1-2; abundance: -; d_gene: -; CDR3aa: CASSQDWADYGYTF; CDR3nt: TGTGCCAGCAGCCAAGATTGGGCAGACTATGGCTACACCTTC
v_gene: TRBV5-5; j_gene: TRBJ1-6; abundance: -; d_gene: -; CDR3aa: CASSRYEGVSLHF; CDR3nt: TGTGCCAGCAGCCGCTACGAGGGAGTCTCCCTCCACTTT
v_gene: TRBV24-1; j_gene: TRBJ2-1; abundance: many; d_gene: TRBD2; CDR3aa: CATSSISGSYNEQFF; CDR3nt: TGTGCCACCAGTAGTATTAGCGGGAGTTACAATGAGCAGTTCTTC
v_gene: TRBV28; j_gene: TRBJ1-5; abundance: -; d_gene: -; CDR3aa: CASSMLRGQPQHF; CDR3nt: TGTGCCAGCAGTATGCTCAGGGGTCAGCCCCAGCATTTT
v_gene: TRBV7-9; j_gene: TRBJ2-3; abundance: -; d_gene: -; CDR3aa: CASSLGGEVEDTQYF; CDR3nt: TGTGCCAGCAGCTTGGGGGGAGAGGTTGAAGATACGCAGTATTTT